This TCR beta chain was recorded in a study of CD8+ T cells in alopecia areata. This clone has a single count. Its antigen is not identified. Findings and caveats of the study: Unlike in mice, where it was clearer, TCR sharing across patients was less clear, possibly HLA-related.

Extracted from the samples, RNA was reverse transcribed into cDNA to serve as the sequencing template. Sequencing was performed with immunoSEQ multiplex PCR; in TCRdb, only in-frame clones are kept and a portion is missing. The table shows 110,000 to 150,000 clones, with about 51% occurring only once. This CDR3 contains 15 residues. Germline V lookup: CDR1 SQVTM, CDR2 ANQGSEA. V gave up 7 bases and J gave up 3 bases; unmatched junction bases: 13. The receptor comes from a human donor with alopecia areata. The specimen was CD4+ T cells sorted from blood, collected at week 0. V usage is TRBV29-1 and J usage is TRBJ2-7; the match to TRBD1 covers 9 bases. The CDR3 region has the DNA TGCAGCGGTAAAGGGTCCGGGGACAGGGTCTACGAGCAGTACTTC. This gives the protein CSGKGSGDRVYEQYF.